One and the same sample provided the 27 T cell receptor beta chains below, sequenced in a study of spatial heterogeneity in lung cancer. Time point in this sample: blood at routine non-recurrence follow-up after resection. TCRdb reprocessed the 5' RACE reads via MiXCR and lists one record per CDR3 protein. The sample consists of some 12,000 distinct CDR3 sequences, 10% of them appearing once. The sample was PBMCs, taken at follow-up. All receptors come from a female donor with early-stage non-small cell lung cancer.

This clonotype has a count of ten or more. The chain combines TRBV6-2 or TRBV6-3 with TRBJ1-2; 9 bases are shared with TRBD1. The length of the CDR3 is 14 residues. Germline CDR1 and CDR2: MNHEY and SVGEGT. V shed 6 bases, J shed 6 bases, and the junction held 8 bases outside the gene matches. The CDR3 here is CASRQTGTGNGYTF. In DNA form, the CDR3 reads TGTGCCAGCAGGCAGACCGGGACAGGGAATGGCTACACCTTC.

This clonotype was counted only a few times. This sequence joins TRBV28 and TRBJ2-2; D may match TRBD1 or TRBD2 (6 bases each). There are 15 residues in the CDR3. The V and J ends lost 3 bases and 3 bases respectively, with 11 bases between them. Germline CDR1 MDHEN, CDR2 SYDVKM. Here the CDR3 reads CASSFNGGDTGELFF. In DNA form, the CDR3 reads TGTGCCAGCAGTTTTAACGGGGGCGACACCGGGGAGCTGTTTTTT.

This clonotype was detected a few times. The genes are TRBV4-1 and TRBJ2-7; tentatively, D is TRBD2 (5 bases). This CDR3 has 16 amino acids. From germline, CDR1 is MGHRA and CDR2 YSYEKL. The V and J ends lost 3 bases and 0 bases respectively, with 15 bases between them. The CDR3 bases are TGCGCCAGCAGCCAGGAACCGGGAACCCTCTCCTACGAGCAGTACGTC. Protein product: CASSQEPGTLSYEQYV.

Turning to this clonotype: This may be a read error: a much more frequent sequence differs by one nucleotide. DNA of the CDR3: TGTGTCAGCAGCTCATACCTTCGGACAGATACGCAGTATTTT. Its translation is CVSSSYLRTDTQYF. The J gene is TRBJ2-3, the V gene TRBV7-9; unclear D gene. The germline V gene encodes CDR1 SEHNR and CDR2 FQNEAQ (reference sequence). The CDR3 has 14 residues.

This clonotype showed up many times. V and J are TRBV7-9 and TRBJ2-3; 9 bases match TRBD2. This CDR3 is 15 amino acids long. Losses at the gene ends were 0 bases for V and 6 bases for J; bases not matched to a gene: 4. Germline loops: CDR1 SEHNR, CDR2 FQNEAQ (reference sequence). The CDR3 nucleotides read TGTGCCAGCAGCTTAGCGGCGGGGGGGCTTGATACGCAGTATTTT. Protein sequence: CASSLAAGGLDTQYF.

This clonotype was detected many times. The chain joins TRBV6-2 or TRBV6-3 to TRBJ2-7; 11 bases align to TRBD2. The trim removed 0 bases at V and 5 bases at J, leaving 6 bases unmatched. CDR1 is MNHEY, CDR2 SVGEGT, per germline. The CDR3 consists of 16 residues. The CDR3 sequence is CASSYSSSGRIHEQYF. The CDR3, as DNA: TGTGCCAGCAGTTACTCGTCTAGCGGGAGGATCCACGAGCAGTACTTC.

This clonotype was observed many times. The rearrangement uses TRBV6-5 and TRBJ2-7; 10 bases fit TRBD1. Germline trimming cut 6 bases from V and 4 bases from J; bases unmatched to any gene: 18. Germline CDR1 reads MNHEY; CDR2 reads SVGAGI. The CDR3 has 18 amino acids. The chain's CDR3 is CASRNLRGEGQGVYEQYV. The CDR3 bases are TGTGCCAGCAGGAACTTACGGGGAGAAGGACAGGGGGTTTACGAGCAGTACGTC.

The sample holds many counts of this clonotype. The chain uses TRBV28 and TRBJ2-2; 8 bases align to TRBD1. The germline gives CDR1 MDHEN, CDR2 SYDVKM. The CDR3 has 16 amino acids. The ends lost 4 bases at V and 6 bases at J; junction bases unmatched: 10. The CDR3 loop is CASSWVRGLTAGELFF. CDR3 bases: TGTGCCAGCAGTTGGGTCAGGGGGCTAACGGCCGGGGAGCTGTTTTTT.

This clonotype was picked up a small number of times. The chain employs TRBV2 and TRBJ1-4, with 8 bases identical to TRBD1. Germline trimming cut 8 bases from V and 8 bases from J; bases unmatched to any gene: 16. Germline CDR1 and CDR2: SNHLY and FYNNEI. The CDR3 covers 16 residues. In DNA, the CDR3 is TGTGCCAGCTCCAGGAGGGTCAGGGGGCAGCGGGAAAAACTGTTTTTT. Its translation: CASSRRVRGQREKLFF.

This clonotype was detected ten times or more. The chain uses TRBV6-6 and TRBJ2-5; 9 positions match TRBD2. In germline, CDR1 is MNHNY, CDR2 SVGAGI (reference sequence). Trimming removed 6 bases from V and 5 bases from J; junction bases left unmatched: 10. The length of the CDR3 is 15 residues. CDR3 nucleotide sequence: TGTGCCAGCAGCCAACCAAGCGGACTAGCGGAGACCCAGTACTTC. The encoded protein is CASSQPSGLAETQYF.

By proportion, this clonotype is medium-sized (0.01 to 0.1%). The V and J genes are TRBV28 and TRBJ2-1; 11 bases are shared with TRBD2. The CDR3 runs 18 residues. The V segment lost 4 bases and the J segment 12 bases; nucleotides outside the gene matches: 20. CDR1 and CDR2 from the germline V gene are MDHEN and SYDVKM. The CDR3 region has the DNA TGTGCCAGCAGTTCCCTAATTACTAGCGGGAGTTTCGCGGAGTTGCAGTTCTTC. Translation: CASSSLITSGSFAELQFF.

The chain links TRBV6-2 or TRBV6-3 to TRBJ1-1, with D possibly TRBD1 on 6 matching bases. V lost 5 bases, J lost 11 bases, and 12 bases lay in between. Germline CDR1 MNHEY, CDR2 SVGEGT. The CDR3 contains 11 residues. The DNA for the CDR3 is TGTGCCAGCAGTGTTAGGACAGCGGCTTTCTTT. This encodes CASSVRTAAFF.

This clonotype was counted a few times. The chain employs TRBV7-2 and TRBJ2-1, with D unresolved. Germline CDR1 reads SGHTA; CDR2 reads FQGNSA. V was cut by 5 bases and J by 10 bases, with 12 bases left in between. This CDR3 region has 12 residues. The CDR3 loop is CASSPRTGEQFF. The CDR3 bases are TGTGCCAGCAGCCCCCGGACCGGGGAGCAGTTCTTC.

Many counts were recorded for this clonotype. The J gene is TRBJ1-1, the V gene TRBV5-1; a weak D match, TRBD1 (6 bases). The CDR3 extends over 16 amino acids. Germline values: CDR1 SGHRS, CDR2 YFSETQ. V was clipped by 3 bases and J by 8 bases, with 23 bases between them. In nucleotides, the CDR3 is TGCGCCAGCAGCTCCGGATTACAGGGCACCGGAGCCGAAGCTTTCTTT. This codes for CASSSGLQGTGAEAFF.

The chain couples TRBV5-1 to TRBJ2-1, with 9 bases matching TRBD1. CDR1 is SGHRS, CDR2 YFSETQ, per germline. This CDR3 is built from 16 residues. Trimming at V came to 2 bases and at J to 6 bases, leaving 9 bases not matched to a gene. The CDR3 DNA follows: TGCGCCAGCAGCTTTACCGGGACAGGGATGGTCAATGAGCAGTTCTTC. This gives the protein CASSFTGTGMVNEQFF.

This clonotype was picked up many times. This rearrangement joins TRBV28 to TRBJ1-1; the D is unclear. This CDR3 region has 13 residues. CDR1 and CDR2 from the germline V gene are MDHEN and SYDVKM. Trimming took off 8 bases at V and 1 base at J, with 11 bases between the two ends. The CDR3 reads CASLEGGNTEAFF. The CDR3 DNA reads TGTGCCAGCCTGGAGGGTGGGAACACTGAAGCTTTCTTT.

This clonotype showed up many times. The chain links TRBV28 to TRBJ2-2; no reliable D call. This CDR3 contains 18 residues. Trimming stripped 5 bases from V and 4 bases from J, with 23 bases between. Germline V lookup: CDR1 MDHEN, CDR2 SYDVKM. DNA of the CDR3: TGTGCCAGCAGTCCGTACTCAGTACCCCCTAGGAGCACCGGGGAGCTGTTTTTT. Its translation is CASSPYSVPPRSTGELFF.

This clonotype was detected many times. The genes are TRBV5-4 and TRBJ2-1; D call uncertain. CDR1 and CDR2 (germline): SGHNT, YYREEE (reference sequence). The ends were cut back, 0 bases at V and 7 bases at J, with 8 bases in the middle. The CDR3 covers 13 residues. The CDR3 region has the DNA TGTGCCAGCAGCTTGGTTCTCACAAATGAGCAGTTCTTC. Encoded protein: CASSLVLTNEQFF.

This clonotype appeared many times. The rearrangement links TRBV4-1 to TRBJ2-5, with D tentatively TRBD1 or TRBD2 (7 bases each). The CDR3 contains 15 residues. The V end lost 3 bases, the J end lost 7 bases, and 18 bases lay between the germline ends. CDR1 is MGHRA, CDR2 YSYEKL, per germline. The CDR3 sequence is CASSQSRGGLATQYF. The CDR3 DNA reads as TGCGCCAGCAGCCAGTCCAGGGGGGGGCTGGCGACCCAGTACTTC.

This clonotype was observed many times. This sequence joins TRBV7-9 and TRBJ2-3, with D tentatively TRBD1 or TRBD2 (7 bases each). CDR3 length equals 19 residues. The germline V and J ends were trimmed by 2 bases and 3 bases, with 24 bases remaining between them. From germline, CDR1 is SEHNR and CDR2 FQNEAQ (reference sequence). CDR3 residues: CASSLSPAGRGHTTDTQYF. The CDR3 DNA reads TGTGCCAGCAGCTTATCGCCAGCGGGGAGGGGGCACACTACAGATACGCAGTATTTT.

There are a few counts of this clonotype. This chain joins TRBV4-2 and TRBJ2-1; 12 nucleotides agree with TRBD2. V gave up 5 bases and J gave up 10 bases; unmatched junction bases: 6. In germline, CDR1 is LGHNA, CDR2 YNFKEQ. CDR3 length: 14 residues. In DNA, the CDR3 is TGTGCCAGCAGCAGACTAGCGGGGGAGTCGGAGCAGTTCTTC. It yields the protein CASSRLAGESEQFF.

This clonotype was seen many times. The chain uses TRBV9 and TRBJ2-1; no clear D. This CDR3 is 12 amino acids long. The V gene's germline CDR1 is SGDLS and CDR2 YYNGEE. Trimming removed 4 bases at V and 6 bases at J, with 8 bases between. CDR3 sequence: CASSFPSNEQFF. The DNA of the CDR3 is TGTGCCAGCAGCTTCCCTAGCAATGAGCAGTTCTTC.

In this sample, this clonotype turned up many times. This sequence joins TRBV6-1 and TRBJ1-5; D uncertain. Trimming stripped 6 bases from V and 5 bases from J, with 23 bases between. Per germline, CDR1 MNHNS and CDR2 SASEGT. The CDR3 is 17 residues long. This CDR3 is CASRPTPRTAAYQPQHF. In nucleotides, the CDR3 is TGTGCCAGCAGACCTACCCCACGGACTGCCGCGTATCAGCCCCAGCATTTT.

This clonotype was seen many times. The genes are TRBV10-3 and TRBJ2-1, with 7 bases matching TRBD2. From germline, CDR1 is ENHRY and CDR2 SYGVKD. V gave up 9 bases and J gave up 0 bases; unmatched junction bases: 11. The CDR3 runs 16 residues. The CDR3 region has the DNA TGTGCCATTTGGGAAGGGAGGGAAAGCTCCTACAATGAGCAGTTCTTC. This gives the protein CAIWEGRESSYNEQFF.

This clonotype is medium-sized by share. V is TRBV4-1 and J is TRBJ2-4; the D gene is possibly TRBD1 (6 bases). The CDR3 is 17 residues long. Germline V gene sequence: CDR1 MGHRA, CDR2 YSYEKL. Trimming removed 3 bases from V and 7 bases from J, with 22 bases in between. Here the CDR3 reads CASSQGQGPKSRNIQYF. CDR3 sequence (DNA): TGCGCCAGCAGCCAGGGTCAGGGGCCCAAATCACGCAACATTCAGTACTTC.

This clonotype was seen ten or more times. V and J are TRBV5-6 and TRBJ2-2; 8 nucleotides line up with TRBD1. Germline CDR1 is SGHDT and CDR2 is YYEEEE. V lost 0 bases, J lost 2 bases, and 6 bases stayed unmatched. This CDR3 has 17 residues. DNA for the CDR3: TGTGCCAGCAGCTTGGATGGGGACAGGAGAAACACCGGGGAGCTGTTTTTT. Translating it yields CASSLDGDRRNTGELFF. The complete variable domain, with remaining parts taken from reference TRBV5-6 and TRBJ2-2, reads DAGVTQSPTHLIKTRGQQVTLRCSPKSGHDTVSWYQQALGQGPQFIFQYYEEEERQRGNFPDRFSGHQFPNYSSELNVNALLLGDSALYLCASSLDGDRRNTGELFFGEGSRLTVL.

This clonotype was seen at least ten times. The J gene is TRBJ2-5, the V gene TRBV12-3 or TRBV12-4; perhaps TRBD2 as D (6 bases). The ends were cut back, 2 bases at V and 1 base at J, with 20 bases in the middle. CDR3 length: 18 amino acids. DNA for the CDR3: TGTGCCAGCAGTTTAAGTAGAGTCGCGGGGCCCCTCCAAGAGACCCAGTACTTC. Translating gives CASSLSRVAGPLQETQYF.